This T cell receptor beta chain comes out of a study of OX40 agonist ivuxolimab in advanced cancers. Study results and caveats: Individuals who were partial responders at 0.1-3.0 mg/kg had clonal expansion that ranked among the lowest.

Concerning this clone: What it binds is not known.

This table comes from immunoSEQ multiplex PCR, and its TCRdb copy is limited to in-frame clones, with some not included. This table holds about 78,000 clones, under 85% found once. Source: CD4+ or CD8+ T cells sorted from blood, taken in a trial of the OX40 agonist ivuxolimab. This sequence was found in an adult with an advanced solid tumor such as melanoma, head and neck, liver or kidney cancer.

DNA of the CDR3: TGTGCCAGCAGTGGGGGTCTGGACACTGAAGCTTTCTTT. It translates to CASSGGLDTEAFF. The chain is built from TRBV28 and TRBJ1-1, with D possibly TRBD1 on 5 matching bases. The CDR3 covers 13 residues. V shed 5 bases and J shed 3 bases, with 10 bases lying between them. The V gene's germline CDR1 is MDHEN and CDR2 SYDVKM.